This paragraph reports one T cell receptor beta chain. With 60 Vbeta and 13 Jbeta primers, the PCR was carried out. Sequencing used immunoSEQ multiplex PCR; TCRdb keeps in-frame clones, though not all of them. Here the sample spans 45,000 to 70,000 clones, 80% to 85% being singletons. The entry originates in a study of cytomegalovirus exposure and HLA in healthy donors. Germline V gene lookup returns CDR1 SGHVS and CDR2 FNYEAQ. V lost 5 bases, J lost 4 bases, and 9 bases lay in between. The CDR3 loop spans 13 amino acids. The clonotype originates from a young man in good health and CMV-seronegative. The rearrangement uses TRBV7-6 and TRBJ1-3; D unresolved. The sequenced sample consisted of PBMCs. CDR3 in amino acids: CASSPGTGNTIYF. The CDR3 DNA follows: TGTGCCAGCAGCCCGGGTACCGGAAACACCATATATTTT.